This is a list of T cell receptor beta chains from one sample in a study of CD8 T cells in Susac syndrome. One entry per CDR3 protein results from TCRdb running MiXCR on the immunoSEQ multiplex PCR reads. Among roughly 200,000 distinct CDR3 sequences listed, just under 95% were seen once. Specimen: CD4+ T cells from PBMCs. The receptors derive from a human donor with multiple sclerosis. Both conserved end residues are part of each CDR3. Fields, in order: D gene, J gene, clone size, V gene, CDR3 protein, CDR3 DNA. D genes are given only for firm matches. Rows give clone size only sometimes, using once, few, many, or a class for an expanded clone.

D gene: -; J gene: TRBJ1-2; clone size: -; V gene: TRBV2; CDR3 protein: CASSEEGVNYGYTF; CDR3 DNA: TGTGCCAGCAGTGAAGAGGGGGTTAACTATGGCTACACCTTC
D gene: TRBD1; J gene: TRBJ2-5; clone size: -; V gene: TRBV27; CDR3 protein: CASSWDRGLETQYF; CDR3 DNA: TGTGCCAGCAGTTGGGACAGGGGGCTGGAGACCCAGTACTTC
D gene: -; J gene: TRBJ2-7; clone size: -; V gene: TRBV27; CDR3 protein: CASSLNGWGEQYF; CDR3 DNA: TGTGCCAGCAGTTTAAATGGGTGGGGGGAGCAGTACTTC
D gene: TRBD1; J gene: TRBJ2-2; clone size: -; V gene: TRBV12-3/TRBV12-4; CDR3 protein: CASSRSGTDHTGELFF; CDR3 DNA: TGTGCCAGCAGCCGATCCGGGACAGATCACACCGGGGAGCTGTTTTTT
D gene: -; J gene: TRBJ1-4; clone size: -; V gene: TRBV29-1; CDR3 protein: CSARQLSNEKLFF; CDR3 DNA: TGCAGCGCGCGACAGTTATCTAATGAAAAACTGTTTTTT
D gene: -; J gene: TRBJ2-7; clone size: -; V gene: TRBV9; CDR3 protein: CASSFLPSYEQYF; CDR3 DNA: TGTGCCAGCAGCTTCCTACCCTCCTACGAGCAGTACTTC
D gene: -; J gene: TRBJ2-7; clone size: -; V gene: TRBV2; CDR3 protein: CATKTAGLIYEQYF; CDR3 DNA: TGTGCCACCAAAACCGCTGGACTAATCTACGAGCAGTACTTC
D gene: -; J gene: TRBJ1-5; clone size: -; V gene: TRBV30; CDR3 protein: CAWSIQDNQPQHF; CDR3 DNA: TGTGCCTGGAGTATCCAGGACAATCAGCCCCAGCATTTT
D gene: TRBD1; J gene: TRBJ1-5; clone size: -; V gene: TRBV7-9; CDR3 protein: CASSPGQGRNQPQHF; CDR3 DNA: TGTGCCAGCAGCCCCGGACAGGGGCGCAATCAGCCCCAGCATTTT
D gene: TRBD1; J gene: TRBJ1-5; clone size: once; V gene: TRBV3-1; CDR3 protein: CASSQTSDRGQPQHF; CDR3 DNA: TGTGCCAGCAGCCAAACCTCGGACAGGGGACAGCCCCAGCATTTT
D gene: -; J gene: TRBJ1-2; clone size: -; V gene: TRBV9; CDR3 protein: CASSVAPQGTYGYTF; CDR3 DNA: TGTGCCAGCAGCGTAGCCCCCCAGGGTACCTATGGCTACACCTTC
D gene: -; J gene: TRBJ2-3; clone size: -; V gene: TRBV3-1; CDR3 protein: CASSPGLISDTQYF; CDR3 DNA: TGTGCCAGCAGCCCTGGACTAATATCAGATACGCAGTATTTT
D gene: -; J gene: TRBJ2-7; clone size: -; V gene: TRBV28; CDR3 protein: CASRGQGVYEQYF; CDR3 DNA: TGTGCCAGCAGGGGTCAGGGAGTGTACGAGCAGTACTTC
D gene: TRBD1; J gene: TRBJ1-2; clone size: -; V gene: TRBV4-1; CDR3 protein: CASSHGIGTDGYTF; CDR3 DNA: TGCGCCAGCAGCCACGGGATCGGGACAGATGGCTACACCTTC
D gene: TRBD2; J gene: TRBJ2-3; clone size: -; V gene: TRBV24-1; CDR3 protein: CATSVGAGGTDTQYF; CDR3 DNA: TGTGCCACCAGTGTTGGGGCGGGGGGCACAGATACGCAGTATTTT
D gene: -; J gene: TRBJ2-5; clone size: -; V gene: TRBV30; CDR3 protein: CAWSVLGGRQETQYF; CDR3 DNA: TGTGCCTGGAGTGTATTAGGCGGGCGCCAAGAGACCCAGTACTTC
D gene: -; J gene: TRBJ2-3; clone size: once; V gene: TRBV29-1; CDR3 protein: CSVARGTDTQYF; CDR3 DNA: TGCAGCGTTGCCCGGGGGACAGATACGCAGTATTTT
D gene: -; J gene: TRBJ2-3; clone size: -; V gene: TRBV7-5; CDR3 protein: CISVPEAHPTSSTDTQYF; CDR3 DNA: -
D gene: TRBD1; J gene: TRBJ2-4; clone size: -; V gene: TRBV5-1; CDR3 protein: CASSLQGQGDIQYF; CDR3 DNA: TGCGCCAGCAGCCTCCAAGGACAGGGAGACATTCAGTACTTC
D gene: -; J gene: TRBJ2-7; clone size: few; V gene: TRBV13; CDR3 protein: CASSRYYEQYF; CDR3 DNA: TGTGCCAGCAGCCGATACTACGAGCAGTACTTC
D gene: TRBD2; J gene: TRBJ2-3; clone size: -; V gene: TRBV7-2; CDR3 protein: CASSSGLAGPSPYF; CDR3 DNA: TGTGCCAGCAGCTCCGGACTAGCGGGGCCCTCCCCGTATTTT
D gene: -; J gene: TRBJ2-1; clone size: -; V gene: TRBV20-1; CDR3 protein: CSAPDLDRGGGEQFF; CDR3 DNA: TGCAGTGCGCCAGACCTTGACCGGGGAGGAGGTGAGCAGTTCTTC
D gene: TRBD1; J gene: TRBJ1-5; clone size: -; V gene: TRBV19; CDR3 protein: CASSPRTGGNQPQHF; CDR3 DNA: TGTGCCAGTAGCCCCAGGACAGGGGGCAATCAGCCCCAGCATTTT
D gene: TRBD1; J gene: TRBJ1-1; clone size: -; V gene: TRBV29-1; CDR3 protein: CTGHTGGTEAFF; CDR3 DNA: TGCACCGGTCATACAGGGGGAACTGAAGCTTTCTTT
D gene: -; J gene: TRBJ1-1; clone size: few; V gene: TRBV25-1; CDR3 protein: CASSRGNTEAFF; CDR3 DNA: TGTGCCAGCAGTCGAGGGAACACTGAAGCTTTCTTT
D gene: -; J gene: TRBJ1-1; clone size: -; V gene: TRBV12-3/TRBV12-4; CDR3 protein: CASSSTFGHTEAFF; CDR3 DNA: TGTGCCAGCAGTTCCACCTTCGGACACACTGAAGCTTTCTTT
D gene: TRBD2; J gene: TRBJ2-1; clone size: -; V gene: TRBV18; CDR3 protein: CASSAYSGGAAGEQFF; CDR3 DNA: TGTGCCAGCTCAGCCTATAGCGGGGGCGCGGCTGGTGAGCAGTTCTTC
D gene: TRBD1; J gene: TRBJ2-3; clone size: -; V gene: TRBV11-2; CDR3 protein: CASSQRGTVKDTQYF; CDR3 DNA: TGTGCCAGCAGTCAAAGAGGGACAGTAAAAGATACGCAGTATTTT
D gene: TRBD1; J gene: TRBJ2-4; clone size: -; V gene: TRBV5-6; CDR3 protein: CASSLAGGNDIQYF; CDR3 DNA: TGTGCCAGCAGCTTGGCAGGGGGCAATGACATTCAGTACTTC
D gene: TRBD1; J gene: TRBJ1-5; clone size: -; V gene: TRBV12-3/TRBV12-4; CDR3 protein: CASSPDRVDQPQHF; CDR3 DNA: TGTGCCAGCAGTCCGGACAGGGTAGACCAGCCCCAGCATTTT
D gene: -; J gene: TRBJ1-5; clone size: once; V gene: TRBV19; CDR3 protein: CASSTSRGQPQHF; CDR3 DNA: TGTGCCAGTAGTACTTCGAGGGGTCAGCCCCAGCATTTT
D gene: TRBD1; J gene: TRBJ1-1; clone size: once; V gene: TRBV6-4; CDR3 protein: CASSSHRGGEAFF; CDR3 DNA: TGTGCCAGCAGTTCCCACAGGGGGGGTGAAGCTTTCTTT
D gene: -; J gene: TRBJ1-6; clone size: -; V gene: TRBV27; CDR3 protein: CAGEGEDSPLHF; CDR3 DNA: TGTGCCGGCGAAGGTGAGGATTCACCCCTCCACTTT
D gene: -; J gene: TRBJ2-7; clone size: -; V gene: TRBV7-8; CDR3 protein: CASSFGIQSETYEQYF; CDR3 DNA: TGTGCCAGCAGCTTTGGTATCCAATCGGAAACTTACGAGCAGTACTTC
D gene: -; J gene: TRBJ1-6; clone size: -; V gene: TRBV5-6; CDR3 protein: CASSETDSPLHF; CDR3 DNA: TGTGCCAGCAGCGAAACCGACTCACCCCTCCACTTT
D gene: -; J gene: TRBJ1-1; clone size: -; V gene: TRBV20-1; CDR3 protein: CSAKDSRTLNTEAFF; CDR3 DNA: TGCAGTGCTAAAGACAGCAGGACCTTGAACACTGAAGCTTTCTTT
D gene: -; J gene: TRBJ2-1; clone size: once; V gene: TRBV27; CDR3 protein: CASSLLSRGSYNEQFF; CDR3 DNA: TGTGCCAGCAGTTTATTATCCCGGGGCTCCTACAATGAGCAGTTCTTC
D gene: TRBD1; J gene: TRBJ2-7; clone size: -; V gene: TRBV13; CDR3 protein: CASRGRGLYEQYF; CDR3 DNA: TGTGCCAGCCGGGGAAGGGGGCTCTACGAGCAGTACTTC
D gene: -; J gene: TRBJ1-1; clone size: -; V gene: TRBV30; CDR3 protein: CAWSVLKTGAITEAFF; CDR3 DNA: TGTGCCTGGAGTGTACTGAAGACGGGGGCAATCACTGAAGCTTTCTTT
D gene: TRBD2; J gene: TRBJ2-3; clone size: few; V gene: TRBV20-1; CDR3 protein: CSARDRLAGTDTQYF; CDR3 DNA: TGCAGTGCTAGAGATCGACTAGCGGGGACGGATACGCAGTATTTT
D gene: -; J gene: TRBJ2-5; clone size: -; V gene: TRBV5-1; CDR3 protein: CASSWDGWQETQYF; CDR3 DNA: TGCGCCAGCAGCTGGGACGGCTGGCAAGAGACCCAGTACTTC
D gene: TRBD1; J gene: TRBJ2-6; clone size: -; V gene: TRBV5-1; CDR3 protein: CASSVAQGAGANVLTF; CDR3 DNA: TGCGCCAGCAGCGTGGCACAGGGGGCTGGGGCCAACGTCCTGACTTTC
D gene: -; J gene: TRBJ2-7; clone size: -; V gene: TRBV29-1; CDR3 protein: CSVQSTGEQYF; CDR3 DNA: TGCAGCGTACAGTCCACGGGAGAGCAGTACTTC
D gene: -; J gene: TRBJ2-1; clone size: -; V gene: TRBV9; CDR3 protein: CASSVDLGEQFF; CDR3 DNA: TGTGCCAGCAGCGTAGATTTGGGTGAGCAGTTCTTC
D gene: TRBD2; J gene: TRBJ2-1; clone size: -; V gene: TRBV7-2; CDR3 protein: CASSLRTSGYNEQFF; CDR3 DNA: TGTGCCAGCAGCTTAAGGACTAGCGGCTACAATGAGCAGTTCTTC
D gene: TRBD1; J gene: TRBJ1-5; clone size: -; V gene: TRBV7-2; CDR3 protein: CASSALTGSNQPQHF; CDR3 DNA: TGTGCCAGCAGCGCACTGACAGGGTCCAATCAGCCCCAGCATTTT
D gene: TRBD1; J gene: TRBJ2-3; clone size: -; V gene: TRBV5-8; CDR3 protein: CASSRGNRGWADTQYF; CDR3 DNA: TGTGCCAGCAGCCGGGGAAACAGGGGTTGGGCAGATACGCAGTATTTT
D gene: -; J gene: TRBJ2-7; clone size: -; V gene: TRBV29-1; CDR3 protein: CSVTGRGDEQYF; CDR3 DNA: TGCAGCGTTACTGGCCGAGGGGACGAGCAGTACTTC